This T cell receptor (beta chain) was found in a study of CD4 T cells in relation to SARS-CoV-2 and coronaviruses. Study overall: Of the patients, about 8 were male, a few female, two Hispanic. General study points: No donor gave both pre-pandemic and post-infection samples.

TCRdb's copy holds only in-frame clones and misses some; the assay was immunoSEQ multiplex PCR. Among approximately 50,000 clones listed, just over 90% were seen once. A remark on this clone: Its antigen is currently unknown.

Trimming left V 6 bases short and J 4 bases short, with 15 bases between. The germline gives CDR1 MDHEN, CDR2 SYDVKM. The CDR3 totals 14 residues. Material for sequencing was naive CD4+ T cells from PBMCs. The subset here: naive CD4+ T cells isolated by negative enrichment. The receptor comes from an adult with COVID-19. The chain joins TRBV28 to TRBJ1-2; perhaps TRBD1 as D (6 bases). The CDR3 DNA reads as TGTGCCAGCAGGGAGGGGGTCGGGGGCTATGGCTACACCTTC. Residues: CASREGVGGYGYTF.